One sample yielded the 17 T cell receptor beta chains listed below, sequenced in a study of cytomegalovirus exposure and HLA in healthy donors (dated by TCRdb to the late 2010s). The library was prepared using the immunoSEQ multiplex PCR assay. For the multiplex PCR, a mixture combining 60 forward primers for TCR Vbeta segments and 13 reverse primers for TCR Jbeta segments was used. The immuneACCESS repertoire file appears here via TCRdb, limited to in-frame rearrangements. These files lack a portion of the clones; in checked studies, under half of the deficit traces to unresolved V genes, and the cause of the others is not known. In this sample the table shows some 130,000 clones, around 76% of which occur a single time. The top ten constitute over 1.5% of the sample. Sequenced input: PBMCs. Source of these receptors: a woman between 50 and 59 years old in good health and CMV-seronegative.

This clone occurred many times. The V gene is TRBV9, the J gene TRBJ2-7, with 10 bases aligning to TRBD2. Germline lookup yields CDR1 SGDLS and CDR2 YYNGEE. Trimming took 4 bases from V and 0 from J; bases not matched to a gene: 7. This CDR3 contains 16 residues. As DNA, the CDR3 is TGTGCCAGCAGCCCCCTCCTAGCGGGAGCCTCCTACGAGCAGTACTTC. Its protein is CASSPLLAGASYEQYF.

The gene calls are TRBV27 and TRBJ2-5; 11 nucleotides align to TRBD2. The length of the CDR3 is 15 residues. CDR1 is MNHEY and CDR2 is SMNVEV in the germline V gene (reference sequence). V trimming: 6 bases; J trimming: 2 bases; junction bases outside the gene matches: 5. CDR3 nucleotides: TGTGCCAGCAGACAGGGGACTAGCGGACAAGAGACCCAGTACTTC. This gives the protein CASRQGTSGQETQYF.

The chain uses TRBV5-1 and TRBJ2-5, with 12 bases matching TRBD2. Per germline, CDR1 SGHRS and CDR2 YFSETQ. The length of the CDR3 is 17 residues. J lost 4 bases, V lost 6 bases, and 13 bases had no gene match. CDR3 in amino acids: CASTSLAGGPQAETQYF. DNA for the CDR3: TGCGCCAGCACCTCTCTAGCGGGAGGGCCTCAAGCAGAGACCCAGTACTTC.

The chain recombines TRBV5-1 with TRBJ2-1; 10 bases match TRBD2. The germline V gene has CDR1 SGHRS and CDR2 YFSETQ. CDR3 length: 18 amino acids. V lost 2 bases to trimming and J lost 3 bases; unmatched junction nucleotides: 11. The DNA for the CDR3 is TGCGCCAGCAGCTTTGGACTAGCGGTGAATAGGGTCTACAATGAGCAGTTCTTC. It specifies CASSFGLAVNRVYNEQFF.

The CDR3: CASSENGGSYEQYF. The CDR3 DNA is TGTGCCAGCAGTGAGAATGGCGGCTCCTACGAGCAGTACTTC. The chain couples TRBV2 to TRBJ2-7; D is undetermined. The V end was cut by 3 bases, the J end by 0 bases, with 9 bases between. CDR3 length: 14 residues. Germline values: CDR1 SNHLY, CDR2 FYNNEI.

In the case of this clone: At the DNA level, this CDR3 is encoded by other sequences in the same sample as well. The chain links TRBV19 to TRBJ1-2; D unresolved. The V gene's germline CDR1 is LNHDA and CDR2 SQIVND (reference sequence). There are 11 residues in the CDR3. Trimming cost V 0 bases and J 7 bases, with 3 bases left between them. DNA of the CDR3: TGTGCCAGTAGTATAGATCTTGGCTACACCTTC. It translates to CASSIDLGYTF.

The rearrangement joins TRBV29-1 to TRBJ1-5; 11 nucleotides agree with TRBD1. The trim removed 6 bases at V and 7 bases at J, leaving 5 bases unmatched. This CDR3 has 13 residues. Germline V gives CDR1 SQVTM, CDR2 ANQGSEA. This CDR3 is CSVGQGAGQPQHF. As DNA, the CDR3 is TGCAGCGTAGGACAGGGGGCTGGCCAGCCCCAGCATTTT.

This clone was recorded once. The rearrangement links TRBV4-2 to TRBJ2-7; 11 bases agree with TRBD1. This CDR3 is 17 amino acids long. The junction had 8 bases not matched to a gene; V was cut back by 0 bases and J by 4 bases. Germline CDR1 is LGHNA and CDR2 is YNFKEQ. CDR3 amino acids: CASSQEPPGTGGYEQYF. The CDR3 bases are TGTGCCAGCAGCCAAGAACCGCCCGGGACAGGGGGTTACGAGCAGTACTTC.

V and J are TRBV6-1 and TRBJ2-7, with a possible D match to TRBD2 (6 bases). The V and J ends lost 8 bases and 7 bases respectively, with 12 bases between them. The germline V gene encodes CDR1 MNHNS and CDR2 SASEGT. The CDR3 runs to 11 residues. Written as DNA, the CDR3 is TGTGCCAGCGGACGGGGGTTTGAGCAGTACGTC. As protein: CASGRGFEQYV.

The chain is built from TRBV10-3 and TRBJ2-1; the D is unclear. Per germline, CDR1 ENHRY and CDR2 SYGVKD. Trimming removed 6 bases at V and 2 bases at J, with 17 bases between. This CDR3 is 16 amino acids long. This chain's CDR3 is CAISYLQPFTYNEQFF. Here the CDR3 DNA reads TGTGCCATCAGCTACCTACAGCCGTTTACCTACAATGAGCAGTTCTTC.

The DNA for the CDR3 is TGTGCCAGCAGCGTAGGGTACAGGGCCCCCTACGAGCAGTACTTC. This sequence encodes CASSVGYRAPYEQYF. V and J are TRBV9 and TRBJ2-7; D is possibly TRBD1 (6 bases). The CDR3 covers 15 residues. The germline V gene has CDR1 SGDLS and CDR2 YYNGEE. The V gene lost 0 bases and the J gene lost 2 bases, with 12 bases spanning the gap.

V and J are TRBV7-3 and TRBJ2-2; the match to TRBD1 covers 8 bases. The CDR3 length is 15 residues. V lost 5 bases to trimming and J lost 4 bases; unmatched junction nucleotides: 6. Germline CDR1 and CDR2: SGHTA and FQGTGA. The CDR3 coding sequence is TGTGCCAGCAGCCTGGACAGGGCGGCCACCGGGGAGCTGTTTTTT. This encodes CASSLDRAATGELFF.

This clone was picked up one time. The chain links TRBV2 to TRBJ2-7; tentatively, D is TRBD2 (7 bases). The V gene lost 8 bases and the J gene lost 0 bases, with 20 bases spanning the gap. CDR3 length: 16 amino acids. Looked up from germline, CDR1 is SNHLY and CDR2 is FYNNEI. This chain's CDR3 is CASPKGVAGLSYEQYF. Here the CDR3 DNA reads TGTGCCAGCCCGAAGGGGGTAGCGGGCCTCTCCTACGAGCAGTACTTC.

The table lists this clone with a few counts. The chain carries TRBV15 and TRBJ2-3, with 7 bases lining up with TRBD1. The CDR3 is made up of 16 amino acids. Trimming removed 6 bases from V and 9 bases from J; junction bases left unmatched: 18. CDR1 and CDR2 (germline): LNHNV, YYDKDF (reference sequence). The chain's CDR3 is CATSSKGQGDSYTQYF. The CDR3 nucleotides read TGTGCCACCAGTTCAAAGGGGCAGGGGGATAGTTACACGCAGTATTTT.

This clone occurred once. The chain is built from TRBV9 and TRBJ2-2; 7 bases are shared with TRBD2. The CDR3 contains 14 residues. In germline, CDR1 is SGDLS, CDR2 YYNGEE. V trimming: 3 bases; J trimming: 7 bases; junction bases outside the gene matches: 6. The DNA of the CDR3 is TGTGCCAGCAGCGAGGGAGGGTATATCGGGGAGCTGTTTTTT. Protein product: CASSEGGYIGELFF.

The rearrangement joins TRBV29-1 to TRBJ2-1; 8 bases agree with TRBD2. V trimming: 7 bases; J trimming: 4 bases; junction bases outside the gene matches: 9. CDR1 and CDR2 from the germline V gene are SQVTM and ANQGSEA. The CDR3 is 14 residues long. CDR3 loop: CSAATTSDYNEQFF. CDR3 in DNA: TGCAGCGCTGCAACGACTAGCGATTACAATGAGCAGTTCTTC.

The CDR3, as DNA: TGTGCCAGCAGTTACTCCTGGGACAGTTTACAAGAGACCCAGTACTTC. The encoded protein is CASSYSWDSLQETQYF. The J gene is TRBJ2-5, the V gene TRBV6-5, with 7 bases aligning to TRBD1. The CDR3 totals 16 residues. The germline gives CDR1 MNHEY, CDR2 SVGAGI. Trimming cost V 0 bases and J 2 bases; bases outside gene matches: 6.